This is a list of T cell receptor beta chains from one sample in a study of T cells in Graves' hyperthyroidism and ophthalmopathy. Each CDR3 protein gets one entry after TCRdb re-called the multiplex PCR reads with MiXCR. There are 660,000 or so distinct CDR3 sequences in the sample; 40% to 55% occur only once, and roughly 7.2% lies in the top ten. Sequencing was done on a sample of peripheral blood or thyroid tissue (not recorded which). The receptor source for this set is an adult man with Graves' disease, either hyperthyroidism or ophthalmopathy (not recorded which). Each CDR3 is given with its conserved first and last residue. The D gene is left open where the match is weak. Not all rows give a size; the values are once, few, many and, for expanded clones, a class.

few,TRBD1,TRBV12-3/TRBV12-4,TRBJ1-5,CASSSGQISNQPQHF,TGTGCCAGCAGTTCGGGACAGATTAGCAATCAGCCCCAGCATTTT
few,.,TRBV9,TRBJ2-7,CASSQDFDEQYF,TGTGCCAGCAGCCAAGATTTTGACGAGCAGTACTTC
.,TRBD1,TRBV5-8,TRBJ2-5,CASSPDRGVETQYF,TGTGCCAGCAGCCCCGACAGGGGGGTCGAGACCCAGTACTTC
.,TRBD1,TRBV18,TRBJ2-7,CASSPSTGLEQYF,TGTGCCAGCTCACCATCGACAGGGCTCGAGCAGTACTTC
.,.,TRBV25-1,TRBJ1-1,CARGGRRAEAFF,TGTGCTAGGGGCGGACGGAGGGCTGAAGCTTTCTTT
.,.,TRBV20-1,TRBJ1-1,CSARGRQLNTEAFF,TGCAGTGCTAGAGGGCGACAGCTGAACACTGAAGCTTTCTTT
.,.,TRBV29-1,TRBJ1-6,CSPDSYNSPLHF,TGCAGCCCGGACAGTTATAATTCACCCCTCCACTTT
.,TRBD2,TRBV11-2,TRBJ2-7,CASSSRTSSYEQYF,TGTGCCAGCAGTTCGAGGACTAGCTCCTACGAGCAGTACTTC
.,TRBD1,TRBV5-1,TRBJ1-5,CASSPGGQVSQEPQHF,TGCGCCAGCAGTCCGGGGGGACAGGTCTCCCAGGAGCCCCAGCATTTT
.,.,TRBV24-1,TRBJ1-2,CATSDLGGAGYTF,TGTGCCACCAGTGATTTGGGCGGGGCTGGCTACACCTTC
.,TRBD1,TRBV5-1,TRBJ1-4,CASSSRDRSSNEKLFF,TGCGCCAGCAGCTCCCGGGACAGGTCTTCTAATGAAAAACTGTTTTTT
.,.,TRBV19,TRBJ1-2,CASSPRGFDGYTF,TGTGCCAGTAGCCCACGGGGCTTTGATGGCTACACCTTC
.,TRBD2,TRBV7-9,TRBJ2-7,CATSGGYEQYF,TGTGCCACCTCGGGGGGCTACGAGCAGTACTTC
few,.,TRBV20-1,TRBJ1-1,CSAPEGQAGHTEAFF,TGCAGTGCTCCGGAGGGGCAGGCCGGCCACACTGAAGCTTTCTTT
many,TRBD2,TRBV10-3,TRBJ2-5,CAISLLAGDGETQYF,TGTGCCATCAGTTTACTAGCGGGAGATGGTGAGACCCAGTACTTC
few,TRBD1,TRBV29-1,TRBJ1-5,CSVVLMGTGSSNQPQHF,TGCAGCGTTGTCCTTATGGGGACAGGGAGCAGCAATCAGCCCCAGCATTTT
few,.,TRBV7-2,TRBJ2-7,CASSPMIAVRGSYEQYF,TGCGCCAGCAGCCCGATGATAGCCGTGCGCGGGTCCTACGAGCAGTACTTC
.,TRBD1,TRBV12-3/TRBV12-4,TRBJ1-1,CASSPPRTGESEAFF,TGTGCCAGCAGTCCCCCACGGACAGGGGAATCTGAAGCTTTCTTT
.,TRBD1,TRBV2,TRBJ1-1,CATRTGGMNTEAFF,TGTGCCACCAGGACAGGCGGAATGAACACTGAAGCTTTCTTT
.,TRBD1,TRBV25-1,TRBJ1-2,CASSVRVGQGEDYTF,TGTGCCAGCAGTGTACGAGTGGGACAGGGGGAGGACTACACCTTC
few,.,TRBV6-5,TRBJ1-1,CASSFVSEAFF,TGTGCCAGCAGTTTCGTGTCTGAAGCTTTCTTT
once,.,TRBV24-1,TRBJ1-2,CASSEEGESYGYTF,TGTGCCAGCAGTGAGGAGGGCGAGAGCTATGGCTACACCTTC
.,.,TRBV7-9,TRBJ1-1,CASSSPGENTEAFF,TGTGCCAGCAGCTCCCCGGGAGAAAACACTGAAGCTTTCTTT
.,TRBD1,TRBV6-1,TRBJ1-6,CASSEATGSYNSPLHF,TGTGCCAGCAGTGAAGCGACAGGGAGCTATAATTCACCCCTCCACTTT
.,.,TRBV7-6,TRBJ2-7,CASSYSMQYPYEQYF,TGTGCCAGCAGTTACTCGATGCAGTACCCCTACGAGCAGTACTTC
few,.,TRBV15,TRBJ1-4,CATSSNIGTATNEKLFF,TGTGCCACCAGCAGTAACATAGGGACCGCAACTAATGAAAAACTGTTTTTT
many,.,TRBV5-6,TRBJ2-7,CASSLSWGYEQYF,TGTGCCAGCAGCTTGAGTTGGGGGTACGAGCAGTACTTC
few,.,TRBV19,TRBJ1-2,CASSTGQSPNYGYTF,TGTGCCAGTAGTACAGGACAGTCCCCTAACTATGGCTACACCTTC
.,TRBD1,TRBV29-1,TRBJ1-2,CSLRQGRDYGYTF,TGCAGCCTACGACAGGGGAGGGACTATGGCTACACCTTC
.,TRBD1,TRBV7-9,TRBJ2-3,CASSLGPGGRTDTQYF,TGTGCCAGCAGCTTAGGTCCAGGGGGCCGTACAGATACGCAGTATTTT
.,.,TRBV12-3/TRBV12-4,TRBJ1-5,CASSLVGETQHF,TGTGCCAGCAGTTTAGTCGGGGAGACCCAGCATTTT